Here is one TCR beta chain with its context. Authors' processing steps: For nucleated cells, counts were estimated from reference gene primer amplification. Sequenced by immunoSEQ multiplex PCR; TCRdb stores in-frame clones only, minus some. That table supplies the V and J calls and clone size; D and trimming were determined from the DNA. The sample includes a few hundred thousand clones, around 86% of them seen just once. These data come from a study of blood T cell repertoires in COVID-19. Trimming cost V 5 bases and J 1 base; bases outside gene matches: 7. This CDR3 comprises 16 residues. The germline CDR1 and CDR2 sequences are LNHDA and SQIVND (reference sequence).

Material for sequencing was peripheral blood. The chain links TRBV19 to TRBJ2-1; 8 nucleotides align to TRBD1. This sequence originates from a man aged 50-59 years with active or convalescent COVID-19. DNA for the CDR3: TGTGCCAGTAGTGGAATACAGGGGGTGTCCTACAATGAGCAGTTCTTC. This encodes CASSGIQGVSYNEQFF.